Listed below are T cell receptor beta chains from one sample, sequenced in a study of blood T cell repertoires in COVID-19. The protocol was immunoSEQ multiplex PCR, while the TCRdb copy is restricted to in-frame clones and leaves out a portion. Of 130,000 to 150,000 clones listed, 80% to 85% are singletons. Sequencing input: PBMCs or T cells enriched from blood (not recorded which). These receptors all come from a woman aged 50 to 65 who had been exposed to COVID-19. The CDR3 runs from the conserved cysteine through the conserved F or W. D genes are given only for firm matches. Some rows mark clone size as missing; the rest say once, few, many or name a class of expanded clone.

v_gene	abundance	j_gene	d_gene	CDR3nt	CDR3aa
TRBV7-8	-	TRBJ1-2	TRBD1	TGTGCCAGCAGCTTCACACGGACAGGGGGCGCGAAAGGCTACACCTTC	CASSFTRTGGAKGYTF
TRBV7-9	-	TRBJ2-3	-	TGTGCCAGCAGCCCGGCCGCCGAGGCGGGAGATACGCAGTATTTT	CASSPAAEAGDTQYF
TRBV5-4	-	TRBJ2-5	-	TGTGCCAGCAGCCTTCCCTCGGAGGGGCCGGGAGAGACCCAGTACTTC	CASSLPSEGPGETQYF
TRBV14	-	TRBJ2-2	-	TGTGCCAGCAGCCAAGGGACTTCGCGCGGGGAGCTGTTTTTT	CASSQGTSRGELFF
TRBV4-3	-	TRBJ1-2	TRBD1	TGCGCCAGCAGCCGTACCCTAAACCCCGGGACAGACAACTATGGCTACACCTTC	CASSRTLNPGTDNYGYTF
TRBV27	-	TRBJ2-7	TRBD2	TGTGCCAGCAGGGGGACTAGCGGGGGCCCGTCCTACGAGCAGTACTTC	CASRGTSGGPSYEQYF
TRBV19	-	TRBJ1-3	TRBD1	TGTGCCAGTAGTCCCCGAGGGACAGGGTTCTCTGGAAACACCATATATTTT	CASSPRGTGFSGNTIYF
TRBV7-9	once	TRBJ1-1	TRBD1	TGTGCCAGCAGCCGGGAGGGGGCCACTGAAGCTTTCTTT	CASSREGATEAFF
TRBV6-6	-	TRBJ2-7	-	TGTGCCAGCAGTTACTCTCGTTACGAGCAGTACTTC	CASSYSRYEQYF
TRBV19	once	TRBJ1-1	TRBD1	TGTGCCAGTAGTATGTCCGGGACAGGGTATACTGAAGCTTTCTTT	CASSMSGTGYTEAFF
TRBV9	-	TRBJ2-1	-	TGTGCCAGCAGCGTACGAGGACTATCAGATGAGCAGTTCTTC	CASSVRGLSDEQFF
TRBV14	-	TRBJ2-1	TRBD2	TGTGCCAGCAGCCAAGAGTGGCTAGCGGCCCCCACCGAGAAGTTCTTC	CASSQEWLAAPTEKFF
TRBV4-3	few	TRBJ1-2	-	TGCGCCAGCAGCCAAGATCATCGAAACGGACAAGCCTCCGGCTACACCTTC	CASSQDHRNGQASGYTF
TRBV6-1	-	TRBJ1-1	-	TGTGCCAGCAGTGAAATAGGAGGGAACACTGAAGCTTTCTTT	CASSEIGGNTEAFF
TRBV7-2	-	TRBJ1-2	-	TGTGCCAGCAGCTTAGCCCCCCAGGGCGGCTACACCTTC	CASSLAPQGGYTF
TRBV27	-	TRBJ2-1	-	TGTGCCAGCAGTTTGCGAATCGGGGTTGAGCAGTTCTTC	CASSLRIGVEQFF
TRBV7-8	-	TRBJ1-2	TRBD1	TGTGCCAGCAGCTTAAGGGACAGGGATTATGGCTACACCTTC	CASSLRDRDYGYTF
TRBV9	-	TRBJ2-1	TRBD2	TGTGCCAGCAGCGTGGGACTAGTCAATGAGCAGTTCTTC	CASSVGLVNEQFF
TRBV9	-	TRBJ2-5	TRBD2	TGTGCCAGCAGCGCCGGGACTAGGAACCAAGAGACCCAGTACTTC	CASSAGTRNQETQYF
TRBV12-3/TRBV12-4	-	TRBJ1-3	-	TGTGCCAGTAGACAGGAGTTCCGAAACACCATATATTTT	CASRQEFRNTIYF
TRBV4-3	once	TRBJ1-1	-	TGCGCCAGCAGCCAAGATATGGGGGGGAACACTGAAGCTTTCTTT	CASSQDMGGNTEAFF
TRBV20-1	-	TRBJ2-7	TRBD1	TGCAGTGCTAGTGACGCGGGGTCAGGGGGCCTTAACTACGAGCAGTACTTC	CSASDAGSGGLNYEQYF
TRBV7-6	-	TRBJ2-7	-	TGTGCCAGCAGCTTAGACAGGGTAGCCTACGAGCAGTACTTC	CASSLDRVAYEQYF
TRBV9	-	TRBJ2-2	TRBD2	TGTGCCAGCAGCCCGGGACTAGTTGGGACCGGGGAGCTGTTTTTT	CASSPGLVGTGELFF
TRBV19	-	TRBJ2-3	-	TGTGCCAGTAGTGAATCAGGGGTTCCCCTTGCAGATACGCAGTATTTT	CASSESGVPLADTQYF